The 29 T cell receptor beta chains in this list originate from one sample, sequenced in a study of long-term antiretroviral therapy in people with HIV. Survey-level resolution applied to immunoSEQ assay v3.0. The repertoire was sequenced with immunoSEQ multiplex PCR; TCRdb's copy has only in-frame clones and lacks some. Here the sample spans around 29,000 clones, 90% being singletons. The source was unsorted PBMCs, collected 3.2 years before starting antiretroviral therapy. All receptors derive from a man aged 45-65 years with HIV.

This chain connects TRBV7-8 to TRBJ2-2, with a tentative D call TRBD2 (5 bases). Germline V gene lookup returns CDR1 SGHVS and CDR2 FQNEAQ. The CDR3 is 15 residues long. Trimming left V 7 bases short and J 6 bases short, with 18 bases between. CDR3 sequence reads: CASNTIARASGELFF. DNA of the CDR3: TGTGCCAGCAACACAATCGCGAGGGCGTCCGGGGAGCTGTTTTTT. Full variable domain (rest looked up from reference TRBV7-8 and TRBJ2-2): GAGVSQSPRYKVAKRGQDVALRCDPISGHVSLFWYQQALGQGPEFLTYFQNEAQLDKSGLPSDRFFAERPEGSVSTLKIQRTQQEDSAVYLCASNTIARASGELFFGEGSRLTVL.

The chain employs TRBV6-6 and TRBJ1-5; TRBD1 might be the D (5 bases). The CDR3 has 15 amino acids. V gave up 10 bases and J gave up 0 bases, with 16 bases separating them. Germline V lookup: CDR1 MNHNY, CDR2 SVGAGI (reference sequence). The CDR3 DNA is TGTGCCACCAAGACAGTCCCTGATAGCAATCAGCCCCAGCATTTT. Protein sequence: CATKTVPDSNQPQHF.

The count of this clone is one. The chain uses TRBV2 and TRBJ2-3; 8 bases are shared with TRBD2. Germline values: CDR1 SNHLY, CDR2 FYNNEI. V was clipped by 5 bases and J by 4 bases; unmatched bases: 5. The CDR3 sequence is 14 residues long. The CDR3 nucleotides are TGTGCCAGCAGTCCAGCGGGAGCAGCAGATACGCAGTATTTT. Residues: CASSPAGAADTQYF.

V and J are TRBV5-6 and TRBJ2-7; no reliable D call. The CDR3 runs to 13 residues. Germline values: CDR1 SGHDT, CDR2 YYEEEE. V was trimmed by 0 bases and J by 4 bases, leaving 8 bases between them. The CDR3 is CASSLDRGYEQYF. CDR3 nucleotides: TGTGCCAGCAGCTTGGATCGTGGATACGAGCAGTACTTC.

The rearrangement links TRBV7-8 to TRBJ2-5; 12 bases align to TRBD2. The germline CDR1 and CDR2 sequences are SGHVS and FQNEAQ. The CDR3 runs 19 residues. With 2 bases clipped from V and 5 bases from J, the junction kept 15 bases outside the gene matches. The CDR3 loop reads CASSLPSRLAGVISETQYF. CDR3 DNA: TGTGCCAGCAGCTTACCGTCGCGACTAGCGGGAGTTATTTCGGAGACCCAGTACTTC.

The count of this clone is one. The chain uses TRBV14 and TRBJ2-3; D gene unclear. Germline V gene data show CDR1 as SGHDN and CDR2 as FVKESK. This CDR3 region has 15 residues. V gave up 6 bases and J gave up 2 bases, with 15 bases separating them. The CDR3 coding sequence is TGTGCCAGCAGACCAGCCACCGTCCACACAGATACGCAGTATTTT. Translating it yields CASRPATVHTDTQYF.

This chain links TRBV4-1 with TRBJ2-3; 13 bases fit TRBD2. CDR3 length equals 20 residues. Trimming removed 3 bases from V and 2 bases from J; junction bases left unmatched: 14. Germline CDR1 reads MGHRA; CDR2 reads YSYEKL. The CDR3 loop is CASSQRWGLLAGGNTDTQYF. The DNA for the CDR3 is TGCGCCAGCAGCCAGCGGTGGGGCCTACTAGCGGGGGGGAACACAGATACGCAGTATTTT.

The rearrangement joins TRBV29-1 to TRBJ1-2; 7 bases align to TRBD1. The CDR3 extends over 12 amino acids. Germline CDR1 reads SQVTM; CDR2 reads ANQGSEA. Trimming removed 6 bases from V and 5 bases from J; junction bases left unmatched: 6. This CDR3 is CSVRQGEYGYTF. The CDR3 DNA follows: TGCAGCGTACGACAGGGTGAATATGGCTACACCTTC.

CDR3 DNA: TGTGCCAGGCCGGACAGGGCTAACGAGCAGTACTTC. Its protein product is CARPDRANEQYF. The chain joins TRBV5-4 to TRBJ2-7; 8 bases are a match to TRBD1. There are 12 residues in the CDR3. V gave up 8 bases and J gave up 5 bases; unmatched junction bases: 6. CDR1 is SGHNT, CDR2 YYREEE, per germline (reference sequence).

The chain couples TRBV11-2 to TRBJ2-2; 7 bases align to TRBD2. The CDR3 loop spans 17 amino acids. Germline trimming cut 1 base from V and 4 bases from J; bases unmatched to any gene: 9. From germline, CDR1 is SGHAT and CDR2 FQNNGV. DNA for the CDR3: TGTGCCAGCAGCTTAGCGATGGCGGGGGAGTCCACCGGGGAGCTGTTTTTT. Translated: CASSLAMAGESTGELFF.

This chain connects TRBV11-2 to TRBJ1-3; D is uncertain. The CDR3 has 13 amino acids. Trimming stripped 7 bases from V and 0 bases from J, with 7 bases between. CDR1 and CDR2 from the germline V gene are SGHAT and FQNNGV. CDR3 protein: CASTEGSGNTIYF. As DNA, the CDR3 is TGTGCCAGCACCGAGGGCTCTGGAAACACCATATATTTT.

The chain recombines TRBV28 with TRBJ1-2; no clear D. The V and J ends lost 7 bases and 5 bases respectively, with 14 bases between them. The CDR3 is made up of 13 amino acids. Germline lookup yields CDR1 MDHEN and CDR2 SYDVKM. The CDR3: CASNDRSVYGYTF. DNA of the CDR3: TGTGCCAGCAATGACCGTAGTGTTTATGGCTACACCTTC.

The chain employs TRBV5-1 and TRBJ2-5; D possibly corresponds to TRBD2 (6 bases). The CDR3 is 15 amino acids. The germline V gene has CDR1 SGHRS and CDR2 YFSETQ. The V end lost 0 bases, the J end lost 5 bases, and 14 bases lay between the germline ends. CDR3 bases: TGCGCCAGCAGCTTGGCCCTAGCGATGACGGAGACCCAGTACTTC. Protein product: CASSLALAMTETQYF.

The chain couples TRBV14 to TRBJ1-2; tentative D call: TRBD1 (5 bases). Trimming removed 6 bases from V and 6 bases from J, with 20 bases in between. This CDR3 comprises 15 residues. Germline CDR1 SGHDN, CDR2 FVKESK. Written as DNA, the CDR3 is TGTGCCAGCAGTTTCGACAGTGCCGAGGGTGATGGCTACACCTTC. It translates to CASSFDSAEGDGYTF.

The J gene is TRBJ2-5, the V gene TRBV30; 15 bases match TRBD2. Germline loops: CDR1 GTSNPN, CDR2 SVGIG (reference sequence). CDR3 length: 17 residues. J gave up 6 bases and V 1 base, and 9 bases lay outside the gene matches. CDR3 bases: TGTGCCTGGAGTGCCGACCGGACTAGCGGGGGGGGGAAGACCCAGTACTTC. It yields the protein CAWSADRTSGGGKTQYF.

This sequence joins TRBV27 and TRBJ1-6; D is uncertain. The CDR3 totals 15 residues. The V and J ends lost 4 bases and 11 bases respectively, with 18 bases between them. Per the germline V gene, CDR1 is MNHEY and CDR2 is SMNVEV (reference sequence). CDR3 sequence: CASSSPLRGRAPLHF. CDR3 sequence (DNA): TGTGCCAGCAGTTCCCCCTTACGAGGGAGGGCACCCCTCCACTTT.

The table lists this clone with a count of one. The J gene is TRBJ2-2, the V gene TRBV14, with D tentatively TRBD2 (5 bases). Germline lookup yields CDR1 SGHDN and CDR2 FVKESK. V lost 5 bases to trimming and J lost 4 bases, with 14 bases between them. CDR3 size: 15 residues. The DNA for the CDR3 is TGTGCCAGCAGCAAGGCCCTAGCCGGCACCGGGGAGCTGTTTTTT. Its translation is CASSKALAGTGELFF.

The V call is TRBV30, the J call TRBJ1-2, with D maybe TRBD1 (5 bases). CDR1 GTSNPN and CDR2 SVGIG come from the germline V gene (reference sequence). The CDR3 length is 13 residues. Trimming removed 2 bases at V and 8 bases at J, with 15 bases between. This CDR3 is CAWSPLEGYGYTF. CDR3 sequence (DNA): TGTGCCTGGAGTCCGTTGGAGGGGTACGGCTACACCTTC.

This clone has only one observation. The CDR3 DNA reads as TGCAGCGTTGAAGATCTGGGGAGTGGAGATACGCAGTATTTT. Protein product: CSVEDLGSGDTQYF. The chain carries TRBV29-1 and TRBJ2-3; possibly TRBD2 for D (5 bases). Trimming left V 0 bases short and J 5 bases short, with 12 bases between. Germline CDR1 reads SQVTM; CDR2 reads ANQGSEA. The length of the CDR3 is 14 residues.

V usage is TRBV7-3 and J usage is TRBJ2-7, with 9 bases fitting TRBD2. The CDR3 covers 16 residues. Trimming cost V 2 bases and J 4 bases; bases outside gene matches: 9. Looked up from germline, CDR1 is SGHTA and CDR2 is FQGTGA. CDR3 sequence reads: CASSLYLVAGVYEQYF. CDR3 sequence (DNA): TGTGCCAGCAGCTTATATTTGGTAGCGGGAGTTTACGAGCAGTACTTC.

The chain has TRBV27 and TRBJ1-2; possible D gene TRBD1, 5 bases. Trimming shortened V by 2 bases and J by 7 bases, and 20 bases separated the two germline ends. The length of the CDR3 is 16 residues. Germline assignment: CDR1 MNHEY and CDR2 SMNVEV (reference sequence). This CDR3 is CASSLGGGTGGIGYTF. The DNA for the CDR3 is TGTGCCAGCAGTTTAGGTGGGGGAACAGGAGGTATTGGCTACACCTTC.

The chain has TRBV6-5 and TRBJ2-1, with D possibly called TRBD1 or TRBD2 (5 bases each). Germline V gene lookup returns CDR1 MNHEY and CDR2 SVGAGI. The CDR3 spans 14 residues. The ends were cut back, 2 bases at V and 6 bases at J, with 11 bases in the middle. CDR3 sequence reads: CASSYGTDTNEQFF. The CDR3 coding sequence is TGTGCCAGCAGTTACGGGACCGATACCAATGAGCAGTTCTTC.

V is TRBV14 and J is TRBJ2-1; D remains unclear. The CDR3 length is 12 residues. V was shortened by 4 bases and J by 12 bases, with 13 bases between the two germline ends. Germline CDR1 is SGHDN and CDR2 is FVKESK. The CDR3 DNA reads as TGTGCCAGCAGCCGCAACAGCTCGTGGCAGTTCTTC. Translated, it gives CASSRNSSWQFF. Combining the CDR3 with reference TRBV14 and TRBJ2-1 gives the whole variable domain EAGVTQFPSHSVIEKGQTVTLRCDPISGHDNLYWYRRVMGKEIKFLLHFVKESKQDESGMPNNRFLAERTGGTYSTLKVQPAELEDSGVYFCASSRNSSWQFFGPGTRLTVL.

Concerning this clone: Other DNA sequences from this sample encode an identical CDR3 as well. V is TRBV6-5 and J is TRBJ2-7, with 8 nucleotides matching TRBD1. V gave up 2 bases and J gave up 5 bases; unmatched junction bases: 2. CDR1 is MNHEY, CDR2 SVGAGI, per germline. The CDR3 loop spans 13 amino acids. CDR3 region: CASSYQGAHEQYF. The CDR3 DNA reads as TGTGCCAGCAGTTACCAGGGGGCGCACGAGCAGTACTTC.

The V call is TRBV19, the J call TRBJ2-7; the match to TRBD2 covers 7 bases. The CDR3 has 16 amino acids. Trimming cost V 6 bases and J 3 bases; bases outside gene matches: 14. Germline values: CDR1 LNHDA, CDR2 SQIVND (reference sequence). The CDR3 is CASRVHLGEGRYEQYF. The CDR3 DNA follows: TGTGCCAGTAGGGTGCATCTGGGGGAGGGCCGCTACGAGCAGTACTTC.

The chain combines TRBV5-4 with TRBJ2-7, with TRBD1 matching 7 bases. Looked up from germline, CDR1 is SGHNT and CDR2 is YYREEE (reference sequence). The CDR3 is 15 amino acids. Trimming took 3 bases from V and 0 from J; bases not matched to a gene: 6. CDR3 residues: CASSSFDRDSYEQYF. Written as DNA, the CDR3 is TGTGCCAGCAGCTCATTTGACAGGGACTCCTACGAGCAGTACTTC.

The chain couples TRBV5-1 to TRBJ1-1; weak D call: TRBD1 (5 bases). CDR1 and CDR2 from the germline V gene are SGHRS and YFSETQ. The CDR3 loop spans 14 amino acids. The V gene lost 3 bases and the J gene lost 5 bases, with 14 bases spanning the gap. Written as DNA, the CDR3 is TGCGCCAGCAGCTCTTTTTCGGGGGGAACTGAAGCTTTCTTT. This sequence encodes CASSSFSGGTEAFF.

The chain is built from TRBV19 and TRBJ2-7; 9 bases are a match to TRBD1. V was pared by 3 bases and J by 2 bases, with 5 bases of the junction left unmatched. Germline V CDR1 and CDR2: LNHDA, SQIVND (reference sequence). The CDR3 totals 15 residues. CDR3: CASSIPGQGPYEQYF. The CDR3 DNA reads as TGTGCCAGTAGTATCCCGGGACAGGGTCCCTACGAGCAGTACTTC.

This chain joins TRBV29-1 and TRBJ1-2; D ambiguous. Germline CDR1 and CDR2: SQVTM and ANQGSEA. This CDR3 region has 12 residues. V was cut by 3 bases and J by 5 bases, with 10 bases left in between. CDR3 sequence (DNA): TGCAGCGTTGATCCAGTGGGGTATGGCTACACCTTC. Its protein product is CSVDPVGYGYTF.